This record concerns one T cell receptor (beta chain) sequence. TCRdb's copy holds only in-frame clones and misses some; the assay was immunoSEQ multiplex PCR. Of some 99,000 clones in the sample, around 89% were seen once. This sample is drawn from a study of control samples from healthy donors and cancer patients. Unmatched junction bases numbered 12, after V lost 5 bases and J lost 9 bases. The V gene's germline CDR1 is SGHTA and CDR2 FQGNSA. There are 15 residues in the CDR3. Sequenced input: blood. The chain links TRBV7-2 to TRBJ2-1; TRBD2 matches at 8 bases. This TCR was sampled from a woman between 45 and 65 years old in good health. The chain's CDR3 is CASSPSSGRSGEQFF. In DNA form, the CDR3 reads TGTGCCAGCAGCCCCTCAAGCGGGAGAAGTGGTGAGCAGTTCTTC.